These 13 T cell receptor beta chains were all obtained from the same sample, sequenced in a study of Ad26.COV2.S vaccination and SARS-CoV-2 variants. Treatment specified: some 20 received Ad26.COV2.S at low or high dose, single or two shots; about 5 received placebo; per-sample allocation not given. Specimens were obtained on day 63 following the first vaccine or placebo injection. Data came from immunoSEQ multiplex PCR; TCRdb stores just in-frame clones and leaves some out. The table lists hundreds of thousands of clones, about 89% of them singletons. The sequences come from peripheral blood, collected in a trial of Ad26.COV2.S vaccine versus placebo. The receptors come from a person between 18 and 59 years old who received the Ad26.COV2.S COVID-19 vaccine or a placebo.

This chain uses TRBV11-2 with TRBJ2-7; 7 nucleotides align to TRBD2. The germline V gene has CDR1 SGHAT and CDR2 FQNNGV. V was clipped by 1 base and J by 2 bases; unmatched bases: 2. The CDR3 runs to 14 residues. The chain's CDR3 is CASSLGGGAYEQYF. Here the CDR3 DNA reads TGTGCCAGCAGCTTAGGTGGGGGGGCCTACGAGCAGTACTTC.

The chain combines TRBV19 with TRBJ2-5, with 9 bases identical to TRBD2. The CDR3 extends over 15 amino acids. Germline V gene sequence: CDR1 LNHDA, CDR2 SQIVND (reference sequence). V was clipped by 3 bases and J by 3 bases; unmatched bases: 5. CDR3 sequence reads: CASSISRGGKETQYF. The CDR3 DNA reads TGTGCCAGTAGTATTTCGCGGGGGGGGAAAGAGACCCAGTACTTC.

The rearrangement links TRBV7-3 to TRBJ2-1; D remains unclear. This CDR3 has 16 residues. Germline assignment: CDR1 SGHTA and CDR2 FQGTGA. Trimming took 2 bases from V and 7 from J, leaving 18 bases between them. The CDR3 is CASSLGVSPSRNEQFF. The CDR3, as DNA: TGTGCCAGCAGCTTAGGTGTCTCACCTTCTCGTAATGAGCAGTTCTTC.

The gene calls are TRBV18 and TRBJ2-3, with 9 bases lining up with TRBD2. The germline gives CDR1 KGHSH, CDR2 LQKENI. The CDR3 runs 15 residues. Trimming cost V 6 bases and J 1 base; bases outside gene matches: 5. CDR3 sequence: CASSRERGGTDTQYF. In DNA form, the CDR3 reads TGTGCCAGCTCTCGCGAGCGGGGGGGCACAGATACGCAGTATTTT.

This sequence joins TRBV7-9 and TRBJ1-1; no firm D call. Germline lookup yields CDR1 SEHNR and CDR2 FQNEAQ (reference sequence). Trimming removed 5 bases at V and 7 bases at J, with 14 bases between. The CDR3 is 13 residues long. CDR3 bases: TGTGCCAGCAGCCCCCTTGGGGTGGGTGAAGCTTTCTTT. Translation: CASSPLGVGEAFF.

J is TRBJ2-1 and V is TRBV3-1 (or the pseudogene TRBV3-2), with 14 bases fitting TRBD2. Germline lookup yields CDR1 LGHDT and CDR2 YNNKEL (reference sequence). V shed 0 bases, J shed 10 bases, and the junction held 5 bases outside the gene matches. This CDR3 region has 16 residues. The chain's CDR3 is CASSQEGLAGEGEQFF. CDR3 DNA sequence: TGTGCCAGCAGCCAAGAGGGACTAGCGGGAGAGGGCGAGCAGTTCTTC.

The genes are TRBV10-3 and TRBJ1-2; no firm D call. V shed 7 bases and J shed 2 bases, with 8 bases lying between them. The CDR3 runs to 12 residues. The germline V gene has CDR1 ENHRY and CDR2 SYGVKD. The CDR3 sequence is CAINRENYGYTF. The CDR3 DNA follows: TGTGCCATCAACCGAGAAAACTATGGCTACACCTTC.

The chain couples TRBV6-2 or TRBV6-3 to TRBJ2-2; a weak D match, TRBD2 (5 bases). V lost 6 bases to trimming and J lost 5 bases, with 13 bases between them. Germline assignment: CDR1 MNHEY and CDR2 SVGEGT. The CDR3 length is 14 residues. CDR3 sequence reads: CASSLVLETGELFF. DNA for the CDR3: TGTGCCAGCAGCCTGGTACTAGAGACCGGGGAGCTGTTTTTT.

The J gene is TRBJ2-5, the V gene TRBV18; D may match TRBD1 or TRBD2 (5 bases each). Trimming stripped 6 bases from V and 4 bases from J, with 15 bases between. Germline V gene data show CDR1 as KGHSH and CDR2 as LQKENI. The CDR3 sequence is 14 residues long. DNA for the CDR3: TGTGCCAGCTCTCGGGACCTCCAAAGAGAGACCCAGTACTTC. Its translation is CASSRDLQRETQYF.

This chain links TRBV24-1 with TRBJ2-2; no firm D call. The CDR3 contains 15 residues. CDR1 KGHDR and CDR2 SFDVKD come from the germline V gene. V shed 0 bases and J shed 6 bases, with 10 bases lying between them. CDR3 residues: CATSDLEPASGELFF. DNA of the CDR3: TGTGCCACCAGTGATTTGGAACCGGCGTCCGGGGAGCTGTTTTTT.

This sequence joins TRBV27 and TRBJ2-1, with TRBD1 as a possible D gene (6 bases). Trimming took off 5 bases at V and 0 bases at J, with 8 bases between the two ends. Germline loops: CDR1 MNHEY, CDR2 SMNVEV (reference sequence). CDR3 length: 14 amino acids. The CDR3 is CASSTGSSYNEQFF. CDR3 bases: TGTGCCAGCAGTACAGGGAGCTCCTACAATGAGCAGTTCTTC.

The chain joins TRBV29-1 to TRBJ2-2; 10 bases are shared with TRBD1. The CDR3 runs 14 residues. V lost 3 bases and J lost 5; bases outside the gene matches: 3. Germline V gene data show CDR1 as SQVTM and CDR2 as ANQGSEA. The CDR3 spells CSVERTGGTGELFF. The CDR3 DNA sequence: TGCAGCGTTGAGAGGACAGGGGGGACCGGGGAGCTGTTTTTT.

The chain carries TRBV5-1 and TRBJ1-5, with TRBD1 as a possible D gene (6 bases). Deletions cut 0 bases from V and 6 bases from J, with 13 bases between. Germline loops: CDR1 SGHRS, CDR2 YFSETQ. The CDR3 covers 15 residues. The CDR3, as DNA: TGCGCCAGCAGCTTGGGCACAGGGTTCGGTCAGCCCCAGCATTTT. Translation gives CASSLGTGFGQPQHF.